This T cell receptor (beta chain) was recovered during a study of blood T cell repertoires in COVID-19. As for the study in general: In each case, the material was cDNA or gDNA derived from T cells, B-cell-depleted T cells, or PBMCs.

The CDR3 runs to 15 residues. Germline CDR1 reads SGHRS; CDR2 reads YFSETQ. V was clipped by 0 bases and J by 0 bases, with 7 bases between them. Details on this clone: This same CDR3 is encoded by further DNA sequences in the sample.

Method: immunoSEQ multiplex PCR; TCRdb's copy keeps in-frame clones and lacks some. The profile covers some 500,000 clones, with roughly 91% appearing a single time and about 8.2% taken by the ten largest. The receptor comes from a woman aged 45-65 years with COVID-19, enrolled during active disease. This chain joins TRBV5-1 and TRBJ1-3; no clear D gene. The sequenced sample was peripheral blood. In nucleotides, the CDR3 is TGCGCCAGCAGCTTGGGTGGCAGCTCTGGAAACACCATATATTTT. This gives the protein CASSLGGSSGNTIYF.